This is a list of T cell receptor beta chains from one sample in a study of brain metastases from non-small cell lung cancer. Sequencing was performed with immunoSEQ multiplex PCR; in TCRdb, only in-frame clones are kept and a portion is missing. The repertoire holds around 2,000 clones, with 85% as singletons. Sequenced: tumor-adjacent normal tissue. Receptors originate from a donor at least 40 years old with non-small cell lung cancer. CDR3s include the opening cysteine and the closing phenylalanine or tryptophan. The order of the fields is J gene, V gene, CDR3 protein.

J: TRBJ1-4; V: TRBV19; CDR3: CASSIRGGEKLFF
J: TRBJ2-3; V: TRBV3-1/TRBV3-2; CDR3: CASSLGLASPDTQYF
J: TRBJ2-1; V: TRBV2; CDR3: CASTSQMGNEQFF
J: TRBJ2-2; V: TRBV12-3/TRBV12-4; CDR3: CASKQGAGELFF
J: TRBJ1-5; V: TRBV16; CDR3: CASSPPLRQPQHF
J: TRBJ2-1; V: TRBV7-3; CDR3: CASSLGSGGQFF
J: TRBJ1-5; V: TRBV30; CDR3: CAWSGDRANQPQHF
J: TRBJ1-5; V: TRBV6-5; CDR3: CASSPGRNNQPQHF
J: TRBJ2-7; V: TRBV2; CDR3: CASSGGSSTATYEQYF
J: TRBJ2-1; V: TRBV5-4; CDR3: CASSLRTAYNEQFF
J: TRBJ2-1; V: TRBV28; CDR3: CASSLYAGGVKNEQFF
J: TRBJ1-2; V: TRBV20-1; CDR3: CSEGDTLGYTF
J: TRBJ2-3; V: TRBV10-3; CDR3: CAIMGTDTQYF
J: TRBJ2-1; V: TRBV6-6; CDR3: CASIETSGDPNEQFF
J: TRBJ2-7; V: TRBV28; CDR3: CASSSSRPQYF
J: TRBJ2-1; V: TRBV24-1; CDR3: CATSDPSGGLSSYNEQFF
J: TRBJ2-1; V: TRBV4-2; CDR3: CASSPESGGYNEQFF
J: TRBJ1-1; V: TRBV5-1; CDR3: CASNYEGNTEAFF
J: TRBJ2-6; V: TRBV11-2; CDR3: CASSLVPGAGLVGANVLTF
J: TRBJ1-2; V: TRBV12-3/TRBV12-4; CDR3: CASSFGTGIGYTF
J: TRBJ2-1; V: TRBV28; CDR3: CASSLLGGEQFF
J: TRBJ1-2; V: TRBV19; CDR3: CASSLSLQNYGYTF
J: TRBJ1-1; V: TRBV28; CDR3: CASSPSRTGSEAFF
J: TRBJ1-5; V: TRBV19; CDR3: CASSTGTGNQPQHF
J: TRBJ1-4; V: TRBV10-3; CDR3: CAISETLGVEKLFF
J: TRBJ2-1; V: TRBV14; CDR3: CASSQEIYNEQFF
J: TRBJ2-7; V: TRBV6-6; CDR3: CASSPTGVRNEQYF
J: TRBJ2-7; V: TRBV14; CDR3: CASSFGTGGYEQYF
J: TRBJ2-7; V: TRBV9; CDR3: CASSVGDSFSYEQYF
J: TRBJ2-1; V: TRBV11-1; CDR3: CASSLQVGEQFF
J: TRBJ1-6; V: TRBV10-2; CDR3: CASSSGTHLSSYNSPLHF
J: TRBJ2-4; V: TRBV7-2; CDR3: CASSLVTSGGDIQYF
J: TRBJ1-6; V: TRBV30; CDR3: CAWRGAYNSPLHF
J: TRBJ1-5; V: TRBV12-5; CDR3: CASGLVGDSNQPQHF
J: TRBJ2-7; V: TRBV7-8; CDR3: CASSLEARSSYEQYF
J: TRBJ2-1; V: TRBV5-1; CDR3: CASRKTGGNEQFF
J: TRBJ2-5; V: TRBV28; CDR3: CASTPPAGGALDLAETQYF
J: TRBJ2-7; V: TRBV7-3; CDR3: CASSPEGGGYYEQYF
J: TRBJ1-2; V: TRBV6-1; CDR3: CASSEVQIYGYTF
J: TRBJ1-1; V: TRBV29-1; CDR3: CSVRTGEAFF
J: TRBJ2-1; V: TRBV6-6; CDR3: CASRASATYNEQFF
J: TRBJ1-5; V: TRBV9; CDR3: CASSNGGFDQPQHF
J: TRBJ1-2; V: TRBV5-1; CDR3: CASRRDITNYGYTF
J: TRBJ1-1; V: TRBV19; CDR3: CASREDPGTEAFF
J: TRBJ2-3; V: TRBV2; CDR3: CASTQGRARTDTQYF
J: TRBJ1-4; V: TRBV9; CDR3: CASSVSGRNEKLFF
J: TRBJ2-3; V: TRBV9; CDR3: CASSVEGGSTNTQYF
J: TRBJ2-7; V: TRBV7-9; CDR3: CASSLPGSYEQYF
J: TRBJ2-6; V: TRBV6-2/TRBV6-3; CDR3: CASSDADRAGANVLTF
J: TRBJ2-1; V: TRBV10-2; CDR3: CASKQREGSNKQFF
J: TRBJ2-1; V: TRBV5-1; CDR3: CASSLASRGTPFGASSYNEQFF
J: TRBJ1-3; V: TRBV6-6; CDR3: CASSYDGGETTIYF
J: TRBJ2-7; V: TRBV3-1/TRBV3-2; CDR3: CASSQTSGANEQYF
J: TRBJ2-1; V: TRBV5-1; CDR3: CASSFSQPYNEQFF
J: TRBJ1-1; V: TRBV6-1; CDR3: CASSENTGTEAFF
J: TRBJ1-1; V: TRBV27; CDR3: CASSLLRGTGMNTEAFF
J: TRBJ1-1; V: TRBV6-2/TRBV6-3; CDR3: CASSIQGAAVSNTEAFF